This TCR beta chain emerged from a study of T-cell reconstitution after alpha-beta-depleted transplantation in children (dated by TCRdb to about 2016). Study-wide context: Using TCR repertoire profiling, the study followed T-cell immune reconstitution in a quantitative way in children after TCRalphabeta/CD19-depleted allogeneic hematopoietic cell transplantation.

This clonotype came up a few times. Its antigen remains unidentified. Base qualities are missing; no much larger clone stands one base away. To prepare the library, PCR was applied. The data were produced on an Illumina HiSeq 2500. To normalize quantification of the TCRbeta repertoire, the TCR libraries were built with molecular barcoding that relied on unique molecular identifiers. TCRdb took the public reads, trimmed them with fastp at Q25, ran MiXCR for clone calling and kept in-frame beta chains. For every CDR3 protein sequence, its rows merge into one entry that carries the most common genes and DNA. The sample profile shows 400,000 to 500,000 distinct CDR3 sequences; 11% of them were found once. The biggest ten clones account for 4.5% to 6.5% of the sample. The CDR3 goes from the cysteine to the phenylalanine over 15 residues. The kept DNA is CDR3 alone, 45 bases in frame from the first base. Compared with germline, V lacks 2 bases and J lacks 5 bases; bases without a gene match: 12. For CDR1 and CDR2, the germline V gene (reference sequence) lists DFQATT and SNEGSKA.

This receptor was identified in a human donor who donated a stem cell graft to a child with acute myeloid leukemia. Sample: PBMCs from the stem cell graft donor, taken from the stem cell graft. The sequence joins TRBV20-1 to TRBJ2-7; 7 nucleotides in the junction match TRBD2. The CDR3: CSARRTGGGSDEQYF. The DNA reads TGCAGTGCTAGAAGGACCGGGGGAGGGAGCGACGAGCAGTACTTC.